Following are 20 T cell receptor beta chains from one sample sequenced in a study of shared clonotypes between healthy human individuals. Using immunoSEQ multiplex PCR, the repertoire was profiled, and TCRdb retains in-frame clones only, with some absent. The sample lists under 750,000 clones; approximately 72% were seen once. Sequencing was carried out using memory CD4+ T cells sorted from blood. The subset denotes: CD45RA-negative fraction. These receptors were collected from a woman aged 25 to 39 in good health.

The chain employs TRBV5-6 and TRBJ2-3; 9 bases are a match to TRBD2. This CDR3 contains 14 residues. V lost 4 bases and J lost 3; bases outside the gene matches: 3. In germline, CDR1 is SGHDT, CDR2 YYEEEE. The CDR3 reads CASSNLAGTDTQYF. CDR3 bases: TGTGCCAGCAGCAATCTAGCGGGGACAGATACGCAGTATTTT.

The chain couples TRBV2 to TRBJ1-1; possible D gene TRBD1, 6 bases. The CDR3 has 15 amino acids. Germline CDR1 reads SNHLY; CDR2 reads FYNNEI. The ends were cut back, 0 bases at V and 4 bases at J, with 12 bases in the middle. CDR3 in amino acids: CASSEAAGATTEAFF. CDR3 DNA sequence: TGTGCCAGCAGTGAAGCGGCGGGGGCGACCACTGAAGCTTTCTTT.

The chain employs TRBV6-6 and TRBJ1-5; D gene unclear. CDR1 and CDR2 from the germline V gene are MNHNY and SVGAGI (reference sequence). This CDR3 is built from 13 residues. V was clipped by 5 bases and J by 0 bases, with 5 bases between them. This CDR3 is CASSDPSNQPQHF. As DNA, the CDR3 is TGTGCCAGCAGTGACCCTAGCAATCAGCCCCAGCATTTT.

In this sample, this clone turned up a few times. The genes are TRBV18 and TRBJ1-1, with D unclear. This CDR3 comprises 16 residues. V dropped 0 bases and J dropped 3 bases, with 14 bases sitting between them. The germline CDR1 and CDR2 sequences are KGHSH and LQKENI. The CDR3 sequence is CASSPPGTWRDTEAFF. The CDR3 nucleotides read TGTGCCAGCTCACCACCGGGCACTTGGAGGGACACTGAAGCTTTCTTT.

This clone was recorded at least ten times. The genes are TRBV6-5 and TRBJ1-2; possibly TRBD1 for D (5 bases). There are 16 residues in the CDR3. The germline V gene has CDR1 MNHEY and CDR2 SVGAGI. V was clipped by 0 bases and J by 6 bases, with 17 bases between them. The CDR3 bases are TGTGCCAGCAGTTACTCATCAGGGAATTTGGGGAATGGCTACACCTTC. Translation gives CASSYSSGNLGNGYTF.

Remarks on this clone: The sample holds other DNA sequences that translate to the same CDR3. The J gene is TRBJ1-1, the V gene TRBV6-5, with TRBD1 as a possible D gene (5 bases). The CDR3 is 13 residues long. Trimming removed 5 bases from V and 1 base from J, with 8 bases in between. CDR1 MNHEY and CDR2 SVGAGI come from the germline V gene. This CDR3 reads CASSRQRNTEAFF. CDR3 coding DNA: TGTGCCAGCAGTCGACAGAGGAACACTGAAGCTTTCTTT.

This chain connects TRBV25-1 to TRBJ2-7; the D gene could be TRBD1 or TRBD2 (5 bases each). The CDR3 has 16 amino acids. The germline V and J ends were trimmed by 1 base and 6 bases, with 19 bases remaining between them. Germline V gives CDR1 MGHDK, CDR2 SYGVNS. CDR3 nucleotide sequence: TGTGCCAGCAGTGAATTAGGATTTCCGGATGGGGGCGAGCAGTACTTC. Translated, it gives CASSELGFPDGGEQYF.

In its sample, this clone was seen a few times. Other nucleotide sequences from this sample produce the same CDR3. The chain has TRBV7-9 and TRBJ1-1; the D is unclear. The germline V gene has CDR1 SEHNR and CDR2 FQNEAQ (reference sequence). V was cut by 5 bases and J by 0 bases, with 10 bases left in between. This CDR3 comprises 14 residues. The CDR3 bases are TGTGCCAGCAGCCCCGGACCCTTGAACACTGAAGCTTTCTTT. Protein: CASSPGPLNTEAFF. Looking up the rest from reference TRBV7-9 and TRBJ1-1 gives the full variable domain: DTGVSQNPRHKITKRGQNVTFRCDPISEHNRLYWYRQTLGQGPEFLTYFQNEAQLEKSRLLSDRFSAERPKGSFSTLEIQRTEQGDSAMYLCASSPGPLNTEAFFGQGTRLTVV.

The rearrangement joins TRBV12-2 to TRBJ2-3; the D segment call TRBD1 is taken from the table without a DNA check. TRBV12-2 is a documented pseudogene. The CDR3 has 18 amino acids. CDR3 region: CASRLVGETGWDTDTQYF. CDR3 sequence (DNA): TGTGCAAGTCGCTTAGTAGGGGAGACAGGGTGGGACACAGATACGCAGTATTTT.

This clone was seen a single time. The chain combines TRBV5-4 with TRBJ2-7, with TRBD2 matching 8 bases. The J segment lost 3 bases and the V segment lost 4 bases, leaving 12 bases of the junction unmatched. The CDR3 runs 16 residues. Germline V CDR1 and CDR2: SGHNT, YYREEE (reference sequence). DNA for the CDR3: TGTGCCAGCAGCGAGCAACTAGCGGTGGCCTACTACGAGCAGTACTTC. Its translation is CASSEQLAVAYYEQYF.

This clone was seen only a few times. The chain employs TRBV19 and TRBJ2-6; the match to TRBD2 covers 11 bases. Per the germline V gene, CDR1 is LNHDA and CDR2 is SQIVND (reference sequence). V gave up 7 bases and J gave up 4 bases; unmatched junction bases: 9. CDR3 length: 17 residues. CDR3: CASKNPSGRSGANVLTF. CDR3 in DNA: TGTGCCAGTAAGAATCCTAGCGGGAGGAGCGGGGCCAACGTCCTGACTTTC.

The rearrangement joins TRBV27 to TRBJ2-7, with D perhaps TRBD1 or TRBD2 (5 bases each). The CDR3 sequence is 15 residues long. Trimming took 8 bases from V and 2 from J, leaving 19 bases between them. Germline V gives CDR1 MNHEY, CDR2 SMNVEV (reference sequence). CDR3 bases: TGTGCCAGCCGGAATTCCGGGACGGTTCCCTACGAGCAGTACTTC. Translated, it gives CASRNSGTVPYEQYF.

The gene calls are TRBV5-1 and TRBJ2-3, with unresolved D. The CDR3 totals 15 residues. CDR1 is SGHRS, CDR2 YFSETQ, per germline. V dropped 0 bases and J dropped 2 bases, with 10 bases sitting between them. The CDR3 nucleotides read TGCGCCAGCAGCTTGGCCAACAGTGACACAGATACGCAGTATTTT. It encodes CASSLANSDTDTQYF.

This clone was seen many times. This chain uses TRBV19 with TRBJ2-3; maybe TRBD2 (6 bases). With 3 bases removed from V and 6 bases from J, the gap between germline ends came to 22 bases. This CDR3 contains 17 residues. From germline, CDR1 is LNHDA and CDR2 SQIVND (reference sequence). The CDR3 loop is CASSIRLRGGSADTQYF. Written as DNA, the CDR3 is TGTGCCAGTAGTATCCGTCTCCGGGGAGGCAGTGCCGATACGCAGTATTTT.

The V and J genes are TRBV11-2 and TRBJ2-7; D possibly uses TRBD1 or TRBD2 (5 bases each). V was shortened by 8 bases and J by 0 bases, with 14 bases between the two germline ends. CDR3 length: 14 residues. Germline V CDR1 and CDR2: SGHAT, FQNNGV. CDR3: CASLFPGHSYEQYF. The CDR3 coding sequence is TGTGCCAGCTTATTTCCGGGGCACTCCTACGAGCAGTACTTC.

The chain joins TRBV25-1 to TRBJ2-5; tentative D call: TRBD2 (7 bases). V was trimmed by 8 bases and J by 5 bases, leaving 18 bases between them. The CDR3 runs 14 residues. Germline CDR1 is MGHDK and CDR2 is SYGVNS. The CDR3, as DNA: TGTGCCAGCGGGGGGGGCACCGGTGGGGAGACCCAGTACTTC. Translating gives CASGGGTGGETQYF.

The J gene is TRBJ1-4, the V gene TRBV4-2; D is unresolved. The CDR3 covers 15 residues. Germline V lookup: CDR1 LGHNA, CDR2 YNFKEQ. V gave up 1 base and J gave up 0 bases, with 6 bases separating them. CDR3: CASSQVGATNEKLFF. The CDR3 DNA sequence: TGTGCCAGCAGCCAAGTCGGGGCAACTAATGAAAAACTGTTTTTT.

The chain carries TRBV29-1 and TRBJ2-5, with D possibly matching TRBD2 (5 bases). The CDR3 sequence is 18 residues long. Germline CDR1 is SQVTM and CDR2 is ANQGSEA. Deletions cut 3 bases from V and 7 bases from J, with 30 bases between. The CDR3 nucleotides read TGCAGCGTTGAGGGCGTTTCCTGGGGAGAAGGAGAGATTTTGACCCAGTACTTC. Translation gives CSVEGVSWGEGEILTQYF. The variable domain in full, with the rest retrieved from reference TRBV29-1 and TRBJ2-5, is SAVISQKPSRDICQRGTSLTIQCQVDSQVTMMFWYRQQPGQSLTLIATANQGSEATYESGFVIDKFPISRPNLTFSTLTVSNMSPEDSSIYLCSVEGVSWGEGEILTQYFGPGTRLLVL.

V usage is TRBV28 and J usage is TRBJ1-4, with TRBD1 as a possible D gene (6 bases). The V end was cut by 5 bases, the J end by 8 bases, with 18 bases between. The germline V gene encodes CDR1 MDHEN and CDR2 SYDVKM. This CDR3 has 15 residues. CDR3 DNA sequence: TGTGCCAGCAGTCTCACAGGGACGGCTCGAGAAAAACTGTTTTTT. Amino acid sequence: CASSLTGTAREKLFF.

The chain uses TRBV10-1 and TRBJ2-3; 16 nucleotides align to TRBD2. This CDR3 region has 19 residues. J was trimmed by 5 bases and V by 5 bases; bases with no gene match: 13. Germline V lookup: CDR1 WNHNN, CDR2 SYGVQD (reference sequence). CDR3 residues: CASSPVPGLAGGPKDTQYF. The DNA for the CDR3 is TGCGCCAGCAGTCCCGTCCCGGGACTAGCGGGAGGGCCGAAAGATACGCAGTATTTT.